Sequencing of this TCR beta chain was carried out in a study of blood T cell repertoires in COVID-19 (dated by TCRdb to the early 2020s). Regarding the study in general: Collaborator samples came from the United States, Italy and Spain and covered acute and convalescent phases of COVID-19. The prospective study material was composed of cDNA or gDNA derived from T cells, B-cell-depleted T cells, or PBMCs. The dataset comprised deeply sampled blood TCRbeta repertoires from subjects exposed to, actively infected with, or recovered from COVID-19. The repertoires were released in a freely available public database meant as a resource for research on the immune response to SARS-CoV-2. The samples were drawn from two sources: the first 160 participants of the ongoing ImmuneRACE study, and some 1,300 subjects contributed by 6 global collaborators. A de-identified subject ID, COVID-19 status, age in years and sex were almost always included in the sample metadata. HLA class I and class II types, where available, came from metadata supplied by the sample provider rather than from assay-based typing.

TCRbeta CDR3 regions were amplified from genomic DNA using the immunoSEQ Assay, a bias-controlled multiplex PCR. In the paper's pipeline: Nucleated cell counts per sample were estimated from amplification of reference gene primers within the assay. Sequence reads were collapsed and filtered to measure the absolute abundance of every unique TCRbeta CDR3 rearrangement. Productive Simpson clonality was computed per sample as the square root of Simpson's diversity index over productive rearrangements. Entries here come from immuneACCESS through TCRdb and include only in-frame sequences with V and J called. Some clones fail to appear in such tables; in the studies checked, an unresolved V gene covers under half of the shortfall, and the cause of the remainder is unknown. D and trimming come from the DNA, and the V and J calls and clone size come from that table. Present in this sample are around 78,000 clones, about nine tenths of which were seen just once. Clones ranked in the top ten supply about 11% of the sample.

The CDR1 and CDR2 encoded by the germline V gene (reference sequence) are LNHDA and SQIVND. Between the V and J ends, shortened by 2 bases and 0 bases respectively, the junction contains 7 bases. Including the terminal cysteine and phenylalanine, the CDR3 comprises 15 residues. Only the CDR3 part of the read is kept: 45 bases, read in frame from the first base. About this clone: Its cognate antigen has yet to be identified. No clone much larger than this one lies a single base away; base qualities are absent.

General conclusions and limits of the study: The amount of clinical and demographic metadata varied by source and participant and was provided uncurated.

Each collaborating institution followed its own protocols to collect whole blood in K2EDTA tubes. For TCRbeta analysis, collaborators shipped samples as frozen whole blood, isolated PBMCs, or DNA extracted from either of those sample types. Material for sequencing was peripheral blood. The receptor was isolated from a man in his sixties or seventies with active or convalescent COVID-19. The chain was built from TRBV19 and TRBJ2-2; the D segment could be TRBD1, given 5 matching bases. The CDR3 sequence is CASSIQGTNTGELFF. The nucleotide sequence is given as TGTGCCAGTAGTATACAGGGAACGAACACCGGGGAGCTGTTTTTT.